Below, 7 T cell receptor beta chains from the same sample are listed, as sequenced in a study of technical replicates of blood from a handful of donors. The table came from immunoSEQ multiplex PCR; TCRdb's copy has only in-frame clones and leaves some out. The sample carries 55,000 to 75,000 clones, about 87% recorded once. The material sequenced was PBMCs. The receptors were sampled from a human donor in good health. Some clones in this sample may be carry-over from other donors' samples.

The chain recombines TRBV7-8 with TRBJ2-7; 11 bases map to TRBD1. The trim removed 9 bases at V and 1 base at J, leaving 8 bases unmatched. The CDR3 spans 15 residues. The V gene's germline CDR1 is SGHVS and CDR2 FQNEAQ. CDR3 sequence: CASNVGTGGSYEQYF. CDR3 sequence (DNA): TGTGCCAGTAACGTGGGGACAGGGGGGTCCTACGAGCAGTACTTC.

The V call is TRBV7-3, the J call TRBJ2-1; D is perhaps TRBD1 (6 bases). V was pared by 5 bases and J by 8 bases, with 16 bases between. Germline CDR1 is SGHTA and CDR2 is FQGTGA. This CDR3 contains 14 residues. This chain's CDR3 is CASSHGQYSDEQFF. DNA of the CDR3: TGTGCCAGCAGCCACGGACAGTATAGCGATGAGCAGTTCTTC.

The chain has TRBV4-3 and TRBJ1-2, with D possibly matching TRBD1 (6 bases). The CDR3 covers 13 residues. V was clipped by 4 bases and J by 6 bases, with 12 bases between them. CDR1 is LGHNA, CDR2 YSLEER, per germline. The CDR3 spells CASSRQEEDGYTF. The CDR3 DNA reads TGCGCCAGCAGCCGACAGGAGGAAGATGGCTACACCTTC.

The J gene is TRBJ2-1, the V gene TRBV7-8, with D perhaps matching TRBD2 (5 bases). Germline CDR1 SGHVS, CDR2 FQNEAQ. The CDR3 runs 14 residues. V shed 4 bases and J shed 7 bases, with 14 bases lying between them. Here the CDR3 DNA reads TGTGCCAGCAGCTCCGGACTTCTTGGGAATGAGCAGTTCTTC. It encodes CASSSGLLGNEQFF.

This chain connects TRBV6-1 to TRBJ1-2; 8 nucleotides line up with TRBD1. The CDR3 contains 13 residues. V lost 2 bases, J lost 5 bases, and 1 base stayed unmatched. CDR1 is MNHNS and CDR2 is SASEGT in the germline V gene. The CDR3 sequence is CASSETGGYGYTF. The CDR3 nucleotides are TGTGCCAGCAGTGAAACAGGGGGTTATGGCTACACCTTC.

The chain links TRBV2 to TRBJ2-5; D is uncertain. Germline V gives CDR1 SNHLY, CDR2 FYNNEI. This CDR3 has 12 amino acids. V lost 2 bases and J lost 7, with 8 bases in between. CDR3 coding DNA: TGTGCCAGCAGTGAACTTACGAGGACCCAGTACTTC. Amino acids: CASSELTRTQYF. Variable domain in full (rest from reference TRBV2 and TRBJ2-5): EPEVTQTPSHQVTQMGQEVILRCVPISNHLYFYWYRQILGQKVEFLVSFYNNEISEKSEIFDDQFSVERPDGSNFTLKIRSTKLEDSAMYFCASSELTRTQYFGPGTRLLVL.

V gene TRBV5-1 combines with J gene TRBJ2-5; the D gene is possibly TRBD1 (6 bases). The CDR3 is 16 residues long. Trimming stripped 3 bases from V and 4 bases from J, with 19 bases between. Germline CDR1 is SGHRS and CDR2 is YFSETQ. The CDR3 loop is CASSWIQGSYLETQYF. As DNA, the CDR3 is TGCGCCAGCAGCTGGATTCAGGGGAGCTACTTAGAGACCCAGTACTTC.